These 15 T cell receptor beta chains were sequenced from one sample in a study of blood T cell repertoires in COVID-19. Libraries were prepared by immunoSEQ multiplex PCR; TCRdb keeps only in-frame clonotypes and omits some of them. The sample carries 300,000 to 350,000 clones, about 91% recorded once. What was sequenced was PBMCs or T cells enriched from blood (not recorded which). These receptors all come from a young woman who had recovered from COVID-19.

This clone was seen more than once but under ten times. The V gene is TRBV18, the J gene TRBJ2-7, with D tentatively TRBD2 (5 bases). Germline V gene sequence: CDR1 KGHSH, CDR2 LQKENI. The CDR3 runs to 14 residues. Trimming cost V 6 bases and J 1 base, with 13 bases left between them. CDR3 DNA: TGTGCCAGCTCCTTCGCGAGGGAGTCCTACGAGCAGTACTTC. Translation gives CASSFARESYEQYF.

CDR3: CASSLGLIDEQFF. The DNA of the CDR3 is TGTGCCAGCAGCTTAGGACTAATCGATGAGCAGTTCTTC. The genes are TRBV11-2 and TRBJ2-1; D might be TRBD2 (5 bases). CDR3 size: 13 residues. Germline lookup yields CDR1 SGHAT and CDR2 FQNNGV. V lost 1 base and J lost 8, with 9 bases in between.

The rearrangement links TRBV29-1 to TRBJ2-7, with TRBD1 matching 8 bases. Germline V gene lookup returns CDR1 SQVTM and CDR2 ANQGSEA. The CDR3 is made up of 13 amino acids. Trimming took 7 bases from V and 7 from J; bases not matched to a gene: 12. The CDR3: CSARPTGAGEQYF. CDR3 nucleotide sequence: TGCAGCGCCCGGCCGACAGGGGCCGGGGAGCAGTACTTC.

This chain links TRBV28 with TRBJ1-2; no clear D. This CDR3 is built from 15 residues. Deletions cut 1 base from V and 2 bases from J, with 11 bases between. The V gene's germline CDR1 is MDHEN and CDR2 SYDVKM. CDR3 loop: CASSLFSSLNYGYTF. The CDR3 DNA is TGTGCCAGCAGTTTATTTAGCAGTTTAAACTATGGCTACACCTTC.

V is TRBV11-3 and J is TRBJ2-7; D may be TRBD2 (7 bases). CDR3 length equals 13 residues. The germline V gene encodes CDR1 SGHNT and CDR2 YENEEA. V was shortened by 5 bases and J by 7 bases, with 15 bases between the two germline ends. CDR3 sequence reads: CASSNPGRGEQYF. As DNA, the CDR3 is TGTGCCAGCAGCAACCCTGGGAGGGGGGAGCAGTACTTC.

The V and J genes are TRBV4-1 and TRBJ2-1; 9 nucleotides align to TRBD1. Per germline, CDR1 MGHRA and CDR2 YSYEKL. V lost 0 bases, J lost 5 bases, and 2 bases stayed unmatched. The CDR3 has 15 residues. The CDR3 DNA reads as TGCGCCAGCAGCCAAGATGGGGACAGGGACAATGAGCAGTTCTTC. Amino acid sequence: CASSQDGDRDNEQFF.

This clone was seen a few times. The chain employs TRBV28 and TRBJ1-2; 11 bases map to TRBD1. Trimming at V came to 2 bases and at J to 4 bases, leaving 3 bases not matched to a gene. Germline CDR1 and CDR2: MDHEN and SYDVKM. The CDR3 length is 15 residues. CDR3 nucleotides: TGTGCCAGCAGTTTAGGGGACAGGGGGTCCTATGGCTACACCTTC. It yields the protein CASSLGDRGSYGYTF.

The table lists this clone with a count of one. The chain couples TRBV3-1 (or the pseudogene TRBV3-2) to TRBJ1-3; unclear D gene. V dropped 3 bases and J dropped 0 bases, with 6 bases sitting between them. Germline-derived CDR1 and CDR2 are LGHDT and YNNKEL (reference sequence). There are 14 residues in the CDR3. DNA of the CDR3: TGTGCCAGCAGCCAGGCCTCCTCTGGAAACACCATATATTTT. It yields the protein CASSQASSGNTIYF.

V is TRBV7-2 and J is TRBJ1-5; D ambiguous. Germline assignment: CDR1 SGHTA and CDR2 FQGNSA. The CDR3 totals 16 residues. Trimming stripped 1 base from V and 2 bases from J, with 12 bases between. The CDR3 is CASSLVPRSGNQPQHF. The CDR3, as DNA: TGTGCCAGCAGCTTAGTACCGCGGTCTGGCAATCAGCCCCAGCATTTT.

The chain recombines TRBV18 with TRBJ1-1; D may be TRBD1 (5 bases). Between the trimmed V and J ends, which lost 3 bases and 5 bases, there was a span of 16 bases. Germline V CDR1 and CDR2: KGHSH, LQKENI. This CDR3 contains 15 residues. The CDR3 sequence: CASSPGRGLNTEAFF. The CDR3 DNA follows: TGTGCCAGCTCACCTGGTCGGGGACTAAATACTGAAGCTTTCTTT. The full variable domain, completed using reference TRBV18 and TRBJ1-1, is NAGVMQNPRHLVRRRGQEARLRCSPMKGHSHVYWYRQLPEEGLKFMVYLQKENIIDESGMPKERFSAEFPKEGPSILRIQQVVRGDSAAYFCASSPGRGLNTEAFFGQGTRLTVV.

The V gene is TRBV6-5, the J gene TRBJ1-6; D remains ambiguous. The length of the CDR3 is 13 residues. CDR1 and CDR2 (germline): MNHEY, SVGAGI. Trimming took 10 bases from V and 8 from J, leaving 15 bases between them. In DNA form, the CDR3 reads TGTGCCACCGGGAGGTCAGAGGATTCACCCCTCCACTTT. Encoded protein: CATGRSEDSPLHF.

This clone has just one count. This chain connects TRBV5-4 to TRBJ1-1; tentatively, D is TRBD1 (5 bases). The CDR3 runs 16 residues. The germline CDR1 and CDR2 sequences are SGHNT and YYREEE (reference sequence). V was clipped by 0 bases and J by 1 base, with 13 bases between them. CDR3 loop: CASSLGRQGGNTEAFF. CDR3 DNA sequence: TGTGCCAGCAGCTTGGGTCGCCAGGGAGGGAACACTGAAGCTTTCTTT.

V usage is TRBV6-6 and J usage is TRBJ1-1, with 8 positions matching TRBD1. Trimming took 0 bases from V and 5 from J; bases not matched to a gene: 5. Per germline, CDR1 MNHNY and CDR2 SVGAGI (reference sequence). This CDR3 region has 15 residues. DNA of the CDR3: TGTGCCAGCAGTTACTCGCAGGGGGCGCGGACTGAAGCTTTCTTT. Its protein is CASSYSQGARTEAFF.

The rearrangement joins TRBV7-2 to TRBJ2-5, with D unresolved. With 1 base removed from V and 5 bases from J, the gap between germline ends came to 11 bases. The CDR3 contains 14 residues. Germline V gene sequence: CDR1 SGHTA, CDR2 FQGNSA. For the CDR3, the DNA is TGTGCCAGCAGCTTAGAAACTGCCGGTGAGACCCAGTACTTC. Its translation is CASSLETAGETQYF.

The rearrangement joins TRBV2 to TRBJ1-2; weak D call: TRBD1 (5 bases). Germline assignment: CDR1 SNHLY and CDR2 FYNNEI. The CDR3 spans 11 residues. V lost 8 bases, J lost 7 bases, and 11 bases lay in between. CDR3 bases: TGTGCCAGCTCCGGGGGAACTGGCTACACCTTC. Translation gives CASSGGTGYTF.